This TCR beta chain was sequenced in a study of blood T cell repertoires in COVID-19 (dated by TCRdb to 2018 to 2020). Background on the whole study: The collaborator samples originated in the United States, Italy and Spain and spanned the acute and convalescent phases of COVID-19. The prospective study material was composed of cDNA or gDNA derived from T cells, B-cell-depleted T cells, or PBMCs. The dataset comprised deeply sampled blood TCRbeta repertoires from subjects exposed to, actively infected with, or recovered from COVID-19. The repertoires were released in a freely available public database intended as a resource for research on the immune response to SARS-CoV-2. The samples were drawn from the first 160 participants of the ongoing ImmuneRACE study and from 1,254 subjects provided by 6 global collaborators. Nearly every sample came with metadata listing a de-identified subject ID, COVID-19 status, age in years and sex. Where available, HLA class I and class II types were taken from metadata supplied by the sample provider and were not determined by assay-based typing. General conclusions and limits of the study: Clinical and demographic metadata were provided uncurated, with the amount varying by source and participant.

Trimming leaves V shorter by 5 bases and J shorter by 7 bases, with the junction holding 2 bases beyond the gene matches. CDR1 and CDR2 were assigned from the germline V gene as SGHTA and FQGTGA. The CDR3, from cysteine to phenylalanine, totals 13 residues. Only CDR3 DNA is held: 39 bases, read in frame from base 1. TCRbeta CDR3 regions were amplified from genomic DNA by means of the immunoSEQ Assay, a bias-controlled multiplex PCR. Turning to the authors' computational methods: Within the assay, amplification of reference gene primers was used to estimate how many nucleated cells each sample contained. To quantify the absolute abundance of each unique TCRbeta CDR3 rearrangement, sequence reads were collapsed and filtered. For each sample, productive Simpson clonality was calculated as the square root of Simpson's diversity index across productive rearrangements. TCRdb stores this immuneACCESS table with in-frame sequences only. Part of the clones is absent; in the studies checked, under half of the shortfall reflects unresolved V genes, and no reason is known for the rest. That table is the source of V, J and clone size, and D and trimming were worked out from the DNA. Here the sample has under 65,000 clones; about nine tenths occur a single time. About 9% of the sample is taken by the ten largest.

The collaborating institutions used their own protocols to collect whole blood in K2EDTA tubes. For TCRbeta analysis, collaborator samples were shipped as frozen whole blood, as isolated PBMCs, or as DNA extracted from either sample type. To note about this clone: This receptor's antigen is unknown. No base-level quality is on record; no much larger clone is a single base apart.

The source of this sequence is a human donor in a cohort sampled during active COVID-19. The chain was built from TRBV7-3 and TRBJ2-1, and TRBD1 matches 10 of the central bases. The sequenced material came from peripheral blood. The base sequence is TGTGCCAGCAGCGCGGACAGGGGGAATGAGCAGTTCTTC. Its protein product is CASSADRGNEQFF.